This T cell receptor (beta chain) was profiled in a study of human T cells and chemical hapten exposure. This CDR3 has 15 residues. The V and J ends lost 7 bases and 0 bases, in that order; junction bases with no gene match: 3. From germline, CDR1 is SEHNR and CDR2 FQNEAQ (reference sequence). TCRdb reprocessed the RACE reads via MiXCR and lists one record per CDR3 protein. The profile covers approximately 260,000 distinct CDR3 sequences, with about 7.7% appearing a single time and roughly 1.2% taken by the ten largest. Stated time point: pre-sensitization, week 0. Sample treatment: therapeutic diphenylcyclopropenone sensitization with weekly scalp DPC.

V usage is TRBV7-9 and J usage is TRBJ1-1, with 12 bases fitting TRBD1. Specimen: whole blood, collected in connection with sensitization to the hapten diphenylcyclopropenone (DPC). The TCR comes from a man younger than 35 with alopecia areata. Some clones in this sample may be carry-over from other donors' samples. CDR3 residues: CASKGQGALNTEAFF. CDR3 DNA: TGTGCCAGCAAGGGACAGGGGGCCTTGAACACTGAAGCTTTCTTT.